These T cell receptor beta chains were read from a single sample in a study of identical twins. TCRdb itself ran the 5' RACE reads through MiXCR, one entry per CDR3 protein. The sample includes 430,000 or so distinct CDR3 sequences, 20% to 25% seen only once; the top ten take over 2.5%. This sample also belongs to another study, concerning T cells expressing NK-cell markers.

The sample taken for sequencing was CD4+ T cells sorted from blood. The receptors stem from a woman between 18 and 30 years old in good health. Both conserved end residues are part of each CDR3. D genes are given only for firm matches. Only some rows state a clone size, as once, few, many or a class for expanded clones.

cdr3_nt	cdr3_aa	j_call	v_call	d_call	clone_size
TGTGCCACCAGCAGAGTTCCGGGACTAGCGGACACCGGGGAGCTGTTTTTT	CATSRVPGLADTGELFF	TRBJ2-2	TRBV15	TRBD2	NA
TGTGCCAGCACCAGGACAGGGGGCAATCAGCCCCAGCATTTT	CASTRTGGNQPQHF	TRBJ1-5	TRBV6-1	TRBD1	few
TGTGCCAGCACCCTTATTTCAGGGGGGGAGACCCAGTACTTC	CASTLISGGETQYF	TRBJ2-5	TRBV7-9	NA	many
TGCGCCAGCAGCCCGGGTTTCTCAGACCACACTGAAGCTTTCTTT	CASSPGFSDHTEAFF	TRBJ1-1	TRBV5-1	NA	few
TGTGCCAGCAGCTTTAGACTAGCGGGAGCCACCTACAATGAGCAGTTCTTC	CASSFRLAGATYNEQFF	TRBJ2-1	TRBV5-5	TRBD2	NA
TGCGCCAGCAGCTTTGACGGGAGCACCGGGGAGCTGTTTTTT	CASSFDGSTGELFF	TRBJ2-2	TRBV5-1	NA	many
TGTGCCAGCAGCTTAGATGGGGTTGACAGGGCGAGGAATGAGCAGTTCTTC	CASSLDGVDRARNEQFF	TRBJ2-1	TRBV11-2	TRBD1	NA
TGTGCCAGCAGGGCCAGCCACACAGATACGCAGTATTTT	CASRASHTDTQYF	TRBJ2-3	TRBV28	NA	few
TGCAGTGCTAGGGGGGCTAGCGGGATTCCCGAGCAGTACTTC	CSARGASGIPEQYF	TRBJ2-7	TRBV20-1	TRBD2	few
TGTGCCAGCAGCTTATACTGGTTCGGCACAGATACGCAGTATTTT	CASSLYWFGTDTQYF	TRBJ2-3	TRBV11-1	NA	NA
TGTGCCAGCAGCATCCAGTGGGGGATAAGTTACGAGCAGTACTTC	CASSIQWGISYEQYF	TRBJ2-7	TRBV5-5	NA	NA
TGCGCCAGCAGCACGGGAGGGACGCGCCTCTACGAGCAGTACTTC	CASSTGGTRLYEQYF	TRBJ2-7	TRBV5-1	TRBD2	NA
TGTGCCAGCAGTGATGGTTCGGCGGGCTATAGCAATCAGCCCCAGCATTTT	CASSDGSAGYSNQPQHF	TRBJ1-5	TRBV2	NA	NA
TGTGCCAGCAGCGTAGGTGGGACAGTTAATAGCGAGCAGTACTTC	CASSVGGTVNSEQYF	TRBJ2-7	TRBV9	TRBD1	NA
TGCGCCAGCAGCCTTGGCCTAGCGCGCTCCTACAATGAGCAGTTCTTC	CASSLGLARSYNEQFF	TRBJ2-1	TRBV5-1	NA	NA
TGTGCCAGCAGTCAAGACTCGTCTGAGCAGTTCTTC	CASSQDSSEQFF	TRBJ2-1	TRBV2	NA	NA
TGTGCCAGCAGCGGATTCGATAATGAGCAGTTCTTC	CASSGFDNEQFF	TRBJ2-1	TRBV7-2	NA	few
TGTGCCAGCAGTTACTGGCGGGCCGGGGAGCTGTTTTTT	CASSYWRAGELFF	TRBJ2-2	TRBV6-2/TRBV6-3	NA	NA
TGCGCCAGCAGCTTTCGGGCCGAGGGTTACGAGCAGTACTTC	CASSFRAEGYEQYF	TRBJ2-7	TRBV5-1	NA	once
TGCAGCGGCCTAGCGTCCGCTAGCAATGAGCAGTTCTTC	CSGLASASNEQFF	TRBJ2-1	TRBV29-1	NA	many